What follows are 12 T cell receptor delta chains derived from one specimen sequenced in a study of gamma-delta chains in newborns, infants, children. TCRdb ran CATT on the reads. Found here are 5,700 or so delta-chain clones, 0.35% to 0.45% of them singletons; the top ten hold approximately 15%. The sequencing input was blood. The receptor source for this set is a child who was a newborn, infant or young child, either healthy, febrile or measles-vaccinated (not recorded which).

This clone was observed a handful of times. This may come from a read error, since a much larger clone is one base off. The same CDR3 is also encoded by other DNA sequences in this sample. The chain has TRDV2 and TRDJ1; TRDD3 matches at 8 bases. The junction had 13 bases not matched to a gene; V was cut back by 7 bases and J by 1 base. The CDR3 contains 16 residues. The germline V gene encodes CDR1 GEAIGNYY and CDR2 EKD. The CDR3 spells CACDFRYWGFTDKLIF. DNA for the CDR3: TGTGCCTGCGACTTCCGTTACTGGGGGTTCACCGATAAACTCATCTTT.

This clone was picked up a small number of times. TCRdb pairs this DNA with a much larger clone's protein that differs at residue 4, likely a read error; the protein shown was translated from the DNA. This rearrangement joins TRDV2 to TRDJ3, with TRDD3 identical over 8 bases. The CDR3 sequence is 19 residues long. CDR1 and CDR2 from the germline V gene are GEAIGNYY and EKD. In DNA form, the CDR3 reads TGTGCCTGTGGCACCCTACTGGGGGCCAGCTCCTGGGACACCCGACAGATGTTTTTC. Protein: CACGTLLGASSWDTRQMFF.

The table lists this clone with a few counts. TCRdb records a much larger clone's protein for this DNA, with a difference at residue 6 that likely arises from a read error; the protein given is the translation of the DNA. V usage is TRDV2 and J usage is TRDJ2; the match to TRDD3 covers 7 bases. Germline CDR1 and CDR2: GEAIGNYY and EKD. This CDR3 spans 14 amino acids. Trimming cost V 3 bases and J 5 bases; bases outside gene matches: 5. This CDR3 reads CACDVPGDTAQLFF. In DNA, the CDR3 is TGTGCCTGTGACGTACCGGGGGATACAGCACAACTCTTCTTT.

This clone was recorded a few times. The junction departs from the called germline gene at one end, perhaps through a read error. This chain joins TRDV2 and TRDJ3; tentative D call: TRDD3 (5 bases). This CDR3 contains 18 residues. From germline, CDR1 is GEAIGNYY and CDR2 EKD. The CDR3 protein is CACHTGGFSSWETRQMFF. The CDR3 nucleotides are TGTGCCTGTCACACCGGGGGCTTCAGCTCCTGGGAAACCCGACAGATGTTTTTC.

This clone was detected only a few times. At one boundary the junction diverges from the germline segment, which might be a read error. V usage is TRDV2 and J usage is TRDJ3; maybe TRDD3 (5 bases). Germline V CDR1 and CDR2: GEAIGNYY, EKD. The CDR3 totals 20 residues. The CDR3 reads CACDVVGATVNSWDTRQMFF. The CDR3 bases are TGTGCCTGTGACGTCGTTGGGGCTACGGTAAACTCCTGGGACACCCGCCAGATGTTTTTC.

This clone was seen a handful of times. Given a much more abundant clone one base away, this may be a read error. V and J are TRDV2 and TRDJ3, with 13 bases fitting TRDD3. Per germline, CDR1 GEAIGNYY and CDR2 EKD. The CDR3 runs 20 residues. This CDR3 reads CARDTVGLGDTNWDTRQMFF. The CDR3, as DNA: TGTGCCCGTGACACCGTTGGACTGGGGGATACGAATTGGGACACCCGACAGATGTTTTTC.

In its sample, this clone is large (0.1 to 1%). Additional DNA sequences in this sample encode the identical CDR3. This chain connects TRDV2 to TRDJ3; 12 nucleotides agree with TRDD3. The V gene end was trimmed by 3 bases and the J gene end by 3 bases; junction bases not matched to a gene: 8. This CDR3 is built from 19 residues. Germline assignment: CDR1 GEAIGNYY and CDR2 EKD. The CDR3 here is CACDEVLGDTCWDTRQMFF. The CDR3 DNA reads TGTGCCTGTGACGAAGTACTGGGGGATACCTGCTGGGACACCCGACAGATGTTTTTC.

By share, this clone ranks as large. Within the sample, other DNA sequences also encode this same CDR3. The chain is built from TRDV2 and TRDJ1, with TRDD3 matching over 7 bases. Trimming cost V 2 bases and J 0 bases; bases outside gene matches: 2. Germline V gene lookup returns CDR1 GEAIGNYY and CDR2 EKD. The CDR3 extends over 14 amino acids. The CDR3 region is CACDKLGDTDKLIF. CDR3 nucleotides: TGTGCCTGTGACAAGCTGGGGGACACCGATAAACTCATCTTT.

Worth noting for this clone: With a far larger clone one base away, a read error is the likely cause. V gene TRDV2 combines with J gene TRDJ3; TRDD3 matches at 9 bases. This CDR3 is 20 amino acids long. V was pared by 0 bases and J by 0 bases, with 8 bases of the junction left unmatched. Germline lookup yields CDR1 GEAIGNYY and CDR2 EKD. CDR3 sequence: CACDTVCWGMSSWDTRQMFF. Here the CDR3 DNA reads TGTGCCTGTGACACCGTCTGCTGGGGGATGAGCTCCTGGGACACCCGACAGATGTTTTTC.

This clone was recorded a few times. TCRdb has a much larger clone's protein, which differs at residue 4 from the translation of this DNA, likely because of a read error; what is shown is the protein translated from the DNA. The CDR3 sequence: CACGTWGDTWDTRQMFF. The CDR3 region has the DNA TGTGCCTGTGGCACCTGGGGGGATACCTGGGACACCCGACAGATGTTTTTC. The rearrangement uses TRDV2 and TRDJ3, with 8 bases that match TRDD3. The germline gives CDR1 GEAIGNYY, CDR2 EKD. The CDR3 runs to 17 residues.

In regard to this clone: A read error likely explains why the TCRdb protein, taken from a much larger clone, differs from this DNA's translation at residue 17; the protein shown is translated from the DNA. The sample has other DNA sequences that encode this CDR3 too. CDR3 nucleotide sequence: TGTGCCTGTGACACCGTACTGGGGGGCAGCTCCTGGGACACCCGACAGACGTTTTTC. It encodes CACDTVLGGSSWDTRQTFF. The chain is built from TRDV2 and TRDJ3; 8 positions match TRDD3. This CDR3 region has 19 residues. The germline V gene encodes CDR1 GEAIGNYY and CDR2 EKD.

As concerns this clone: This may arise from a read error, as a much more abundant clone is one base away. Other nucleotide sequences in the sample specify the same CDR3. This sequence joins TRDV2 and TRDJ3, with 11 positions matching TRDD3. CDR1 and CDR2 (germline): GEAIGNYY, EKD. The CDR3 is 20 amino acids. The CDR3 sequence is CACDTVLGDTFSWDTRQMFF. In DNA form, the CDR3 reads TGTGCCTGTGACACCGTTCTGGGGGATACCTTCTCCTGGGACACCCGCCAGATGTTTTTC.